What follows describes a single T cell receptor (beta chain). The protocol was immunoSEQ multiplex PCR, while the TCRdb copy is restricted to in-frame clones and leaves out a portion. Among more than 1,500 clones listed, approximately 94% were seen once. The sample comes from a study of circulating and synovial CD4+ cells in juvenile arthritis. Germline-derived CDR1 and CDR2 are SNHLY and FYNNEI. CDR3 length equals 15 residues. Trimming took off 3 bases at V and 2 bases at J, with 14 bases between the two ends. This sequence was found in a human donor with juvenile idiopathic arthritis. The sample consisted of CD4+ T cells from synovial fluid. V is TRBV2 and J is TRBJ2-7; possibly TRBD1 for D (5 bases). CDR3 in DNA: TGTGCCAGCAGTGATGGGCCAGGGCGACCCTACGAGCAGTACTTC. As protein: CASSDGPGRPYEQYF. Full variable domain (outside the CDR3, taken from reference TRBV2 and TRBJ2-7): EPEVTQTPSHQVTQMGQEVILRCVPISNHLYFYWYRQILGQKVEFLVSFYNNEISEKSEIFDDQFSVERPDGSNFTLKIRSTKLEDSAMYFCASSDGPGRPYEQYFGPGTRLTVT.